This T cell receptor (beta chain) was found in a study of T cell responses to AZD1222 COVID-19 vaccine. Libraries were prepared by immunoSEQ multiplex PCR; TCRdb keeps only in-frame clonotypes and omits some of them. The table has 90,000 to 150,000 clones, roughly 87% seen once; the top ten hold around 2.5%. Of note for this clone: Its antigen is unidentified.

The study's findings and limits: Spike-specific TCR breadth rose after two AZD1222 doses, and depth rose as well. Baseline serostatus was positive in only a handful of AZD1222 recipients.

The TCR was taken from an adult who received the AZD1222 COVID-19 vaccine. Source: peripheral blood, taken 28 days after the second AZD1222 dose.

The CDR3: CASSLRRVNTEAFF. In DNA, the CDR3 is TGTGCCAGCAGCTTAAGACGGGTGAACACTGAAGCTTTCTTT. The chain recombines TRBV7-8 with TRBJ1-1; the D is unclear. The V end lost 2 bases, the J end lost 0 bases, and 7 bases lay between the germline ends. The CDR3 has 14 amino acids. The germline V gene has CDR1 SGHVS and CDR2 FQNEAQ.